This T cell receptor beta chain appears in the sequencing data of a study of cytomegalovirus exposure and HLA in healthy donors. Study details: The same platform as the approximately 730 first-cohort repertoires was used for the 130 or so validation repertoires, a later analysis reported.

TCRdb keeps only in-frame clones here, not all; method: immunoSEQ multiplex PCR. The sample yields more than 300,000 clones, more than 80% seen once. The germline gives CDR1 SGHVS, CDR2 FNYEAQ. The CDR3 extends over 14 amino acids. The V end was cut by 4 bases, the J end by 0 bases, with 8 bases between. The chain has TRBV7-6 and TRBJ2-3, with no clear D. Sequencing was performed on PBMCs. This receptor was taken from a woman aged 18-35 years in good health and CMV-seronegative. Here the CDR3 DNA reads TGTGCCAGCAGCTCTAGTTCTAGCACAGATACGCAGTATTTT. This codes for CASSSSSSTDTQYF.